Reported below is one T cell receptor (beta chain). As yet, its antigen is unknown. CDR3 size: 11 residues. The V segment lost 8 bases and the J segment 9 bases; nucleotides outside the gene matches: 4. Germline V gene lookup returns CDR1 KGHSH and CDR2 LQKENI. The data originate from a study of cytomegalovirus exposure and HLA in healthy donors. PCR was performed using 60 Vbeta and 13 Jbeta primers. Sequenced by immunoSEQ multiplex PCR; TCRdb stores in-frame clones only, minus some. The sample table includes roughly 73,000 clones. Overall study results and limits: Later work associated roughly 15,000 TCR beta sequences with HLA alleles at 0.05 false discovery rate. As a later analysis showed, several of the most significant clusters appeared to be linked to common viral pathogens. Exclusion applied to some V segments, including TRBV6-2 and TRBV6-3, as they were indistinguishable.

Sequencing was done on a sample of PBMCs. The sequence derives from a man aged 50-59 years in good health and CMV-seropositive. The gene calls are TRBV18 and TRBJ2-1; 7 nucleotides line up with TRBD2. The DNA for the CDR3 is TGTGCCAGCGCCTGGGGGGGTGAGCAGTTCTTC. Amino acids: CASAWGGEQFF.